These 19 T cell receptor beta chains were all obtained from the same sample, sequenced in a study of T cell repertoires in cytomegalovirus infection. One entry per CDR3 protein, called by TCRdb with MiXCR from the reads. This table holds about half a million distinct CDR3 sequences, around a third found once. The antigens these receptors bind are not known. The specimen comprised cultured PBMCs, sampled from culture after CMV antigen stimulation. The receptors originated from a human donor in good health (CMV status not recorded). Some clones in this sample may be carry-over from other donors' samples.

This clonotype showed up just a few times. A read error may account for a junction end that differs from germline. This chain links TRBV15 with TRBJ2-1; possibly TRBD1 or TRBD2 for D (6 bases each). The CDR3 sequence is 10 residues long. Germline CDR1 LNHNV, CDR2 YYDKDF (reference sequence). In DNA form, the CDR3 reads TGTGCCACCCCGGGGGCGGGTCCGTCCTTC. It specifies CATPGAGPSF.

To note about this clonotype: It may be a read error: a sequence one base away is much more abundant. The V and J genes are TRBV7-2 and TRBJ2-1; D gene uncertain. CDR3 length equals 13 residues. Germline V CDR1 and CDR2: SGHTA, FQGNSA. The germline V and J ends were trimmed by 8 bases and 4 bases, with 12 bases remaining between them. The CDR3 sequence: CASAVLGYNEQFF. The CDR3, as DNA: TGTGCCAGCGCCGTCTTGGGGTACAATGAGCAGTTCTTC.

The chain has TRBV20-1 and TRBJ1-2; the match to TRBD1 covers 7 bases. V dropped 5 bases and J dropped 6; count of bases not matched to a gene: 6. The CDR3 length is 12 residues. The germline V gene encodes CDR1 DFQATT and CDR2 SNEGSKA (reference sequence). DNA of the CDR3: TGCAGTGCTGTTTGGGACAGCCATGGCTACACCTTC. As protein: CSAVWDSHGYTF.

This clonotype turned up a few times. The CDR3 is CASSLGWTSGYEQYV. CDR3 DNA sequence: TGTGCCAGCAGCTTAGGGTGGACTAGCGGCTACGAGCAGTACGTC. V usage is TRBV7-8 and J usage is TRBJ2-7; 10 bases fit TRBD2. V shed 1 base, J shed 3 bases, and the junction held 3 bases outside the gene matches. Looked up from germline, CDR1 is SGHVS and CDR2 is FQNEAQ. The CDR3 totals 15 residues.

This clonotype showed up just a few times. The chain employs TRBV6-1 and TRBJ2-7; 7 bases are a match to TRBD1. With 2 bases clipped from V and 2 bases from J, the junction kept 6 bases outside the gene matches. The CDR3 has 15 residues. The V gene's germline CDR1 is MNHNS and CDR2 SASEGT. The CDR3 DNA reads TGTGCCAGCAGTGAATATGGGACAGTACCCTACGAGCAGTACGTC. Its translation: CASSEYGTVPYEQYV.

The table lists this clonotype with a few counts. The chain combines TRBV7-2 with TRBJ2-3; the match to TRBD1 covers 8 bases. CDR3 length equals 16 residues. Trimming removed 3 bases from V and 4 bases from J; junction bases left unmatched: 9. Germline CDR1 reads SGHTA; CDR2 reads FQGNSA. CDR3 in DNA: TGTGCCAGCAGCTTTTTACCTGGACAGGGTGCAGATACGCAGTATTTT. Protein: CASSFLPGQGADTQYF.

V usage is TRBV6-1 and J usage is TRBJ2-7; 8 positions agree with TRBD1. J lost 5 bases, V lost 3 bases, and 9 bases had no gene match. The CDR3 spans 15 residues. The germline V gene encodes CDR1 MNHNS and CDR2 SASEGT. The CDR3 bases are TGTGCCAGCAGTGAGGAGGGACAGGCCCTCGACGAGCAGTACTTC. It is translated as CASSEEGQALDEQYF.

This chain links TRBV5-6 with TRBJ2-5; TRBD1 matches 7 bases. The junction had 5 bases not matched to a gene; V was cut back by 0 bases and J by 6 bases. CDR1 and CDR2 from the germline V gene are SGHDT and YYEEEE. This CDR3 region has 14 residues. CDR3 DNA sequence: TGTGCCAGCAGCTTGGAGTTGACAGGGAAGACCCAGTACTTC. The encoded protein is CASSLELTGKTQYF.

The chain recombines TRBV11-2 with TRBJ1-1; D is perhaps TRBD1 (6 bases). V lost 1 base, J lost 7 bases, and 16 bases lay in between. The CDR3 length is 15 residues. In germline, CDR1 is SGHAT, CDR2 FQNNGV. CDR3 region: CASSLGTGHGDEAFF. CDR3 DNA sequence: TGTGCCAGCAGCTTAGGTACGGGACACGGGGATGAAGCTTTCTTT.

The rearrangement uses TRBV12-5 and TRBJ2-3, with a tentative D call TRBD1 (5 bases). The CDR3 totals 13 residues. Germline loops: CDR1 LGHNT, CDR2 FRNRAP. V was trimmed by 7 bases and J by 1 base, leaving 9 bases between them. This CDR3 is CASEIQGTDTQYF. CDR3 DNA: TGTGCTAGTGAAATACAGGGCACAGATACGCAGTATTTT.

This clonotype was seen a handful of times. The J gene is TRBJ2-1, the V gene TRBV2, with unresolved D. Looked up from germline, CDR1 is SNHLY and CDR2 is FYNNEI. Trimming cost V 6 bases and J 5 bases, with 14 bases left between them. The CDR3 sequence is 14 residues long. CDR3: CASSKTWINNEQFF. The CDR3 coding sequence is TGTGCCAGCAGCAAAACGTGGATCAACAATGAGCAGTTCTTC.

This clonotype was detected a few times. J is TRBJ2-1 and V is TRBV7-2; D gene ambiguous. Germline CDR1 and CDR2: SGHTA and FQGNSA. The CDR3 extends over 13 amino acids. V lost 1 base to trimming and J lost 7 bases, with 8 bases between them. CDR3 region: CASSLGPSNEQFF. The CDR3 bases are TGTGCCAGCAGCTTAGGGCCGTCTAATGAGCAGTTCTTC.

This CDR3 is CSVGRNPLFEQFF. The CDR3, as DNA: TGCAGCGTGGGGAGGAACCCCCTCTTTGAGCAGTTCTTC. This chain links TRBV29-1 with TRBJ2-1; D might be TRBD2 (6 bases). CDR1 SQVTM and CDR2 ANQGSEA come from the germline V gene. V was cut by 6 bases and J by 9 bases, with 18 bases left in between. This CDR3 is 13 amino acids long.

This clonotype has at least ten counts. This chain connects TRBV7-2 to TRBJ2-3, with D unclear. V shed 5 bases and J shed 2 bases, with 11 bases lying between them. This CDR3 comprises 14 residues. The germline gives CDR1 SGHTA, CDR2 FQGNSA. CDR3 in DNA: TGTGCCAGCAGCCAAACGGGCCCCACAGATACGCAGTATTTT. Its translation: CASSQTGPTDTQYF.

This clonotype has just a few counts. J is TRBJ1-1 and V is TRBV18, with a possible D match to TRBD1 (6 bases). Germline V gene lookup returns CDR1 KGHSH and CDR2 LQKENI. V was pared by 3 bases and J by 0 bases, with 14 bases between. The CDR3 consists of 16 residues. CDR3 loop: CASSPQPGQLNTEAFF. CDR3 sequence (DNA): TGTGCCAGCTCACCTCAACCGGGACAACTGAACACTGAAGCTTTCTTT.

The chain links TRBV7-2 to TRBJ2-4, with 8 bases lining up with TRBD2. This CDR3 contains 12 residues. The germline V gene has CDR1 SGHTA and CDR2 FQGNSA. The CDR3 sequence is CAVAGGPNIQYF. The CDR3 region has the DNA TGTGCTGTGGCGGGAGGACCAAACATTCAGTACTTC.

The chain employs TRBV4-1 and TRBJ2-4; D could derive from TRBD1 or TRBD2 (10 bases each). V was pared by 0 bases and J by 1 base, with 19 bases between. The CDR3 totals 19 residues. The germline V gene has CDR1 MGHRA and CDR2 YSYEKL. The CDR3 sequence: CASSQDLLAGQGAKNIQYF. For the CDR3, the DNA is TGCGCCAGCAGCCAAGATCTACTAGCGGGACAGGGGGCCAAAAACATTCAGTACTTC.

This chain links TRBV7-9 with TRBJ1-4, with D possibly being TRBD1 (5 bases). Trimming left V 5 bases short and J 6 bases short, with 16 bases between. CDR3 size: 15 residues. CDR1 and CDR2 (germline): SEHNR, FQNEAQ (reference sequence). The CDR3 DNA reads TGTGCCAGCAGCCCACTTGGCGGGACGGATGAAAAACTGTTTTTT. It translates to CASSPLGGTDEKLFF.

The rearrangement uses TRBV7-2 and TRBJ2-5, with 14 positions matching TRBD2. Germline values: CDR1 SGHTA, CDR2 FQGNSA. Trimming at V came to 5 bases and at J to 9 bases, leaving 5 bases not matched to a gene. This CDR3 spans 14 amino acids. This chain's CDR3 is CASSMGLAGASQYF. In DNA form, the CDR3 reads TGTGCCAGCAGCATGGGACTAGCGGGAGCGTCCCAGTACTTC.